The 23 T cell receptor beta chains presented below share a single source sample, sequenced in a study of OX40 agonist ivuxolimab in advanced cancers. Data came from immunoSEQ multiplex PCR; TCRdb stores just in-frame clones and leaves some out. Of about 86,000 clones listed, less than 95% are singletons. The sample consisted of CD4+ or CD8+ T cells sorted from blood, taken in a trial of the OX40 agonist ivuxolimab. All receptors derive from an adult with an advanced solid tumor such as melanoma, head and neck, liver or kidney cancer.

This chain joins TRBV10-2 and TRBJ2-1, with D hard to call. The V end lost 8 bases, the J end lost 1 base, and 9 bases lay between the germline ends. There are 13 residues in the CDR3. Germline V CDR1 and CDR2: WSHSY, SAAADI. The CDR3 loop is CASAPPSYNEQFF. The DNA for the CDR3 is TGCGCCAGCGCCCCCCCGTCCTACAATGAGCAGTTCTTC.

This clone was observed a single time. The chain employs TRBV7-9 and TRBJ1-5; D is undetermined. With 4 bases removed from V and 4 bases from J, the gap between germline ends came to 8 bases. CDR1 and CDR2 from the germline V gene are SEHNR and FQNEAQ (reference sequence). The CDR3 contains 13 residues. The CDR3 sequence: CASSSQANQPQHF. For the CDR3, the DNA is TGTGCCAGCAGCTCTCAGGCAAATCAGCCCCAGCATTTT.

V is TRBV5-4 and J is TRBJ2-7, with 10 bases lining up with TRBD2. This CDR3 is 16 amino acids long. V gave up 4 bases and J gave up 4 bases; unmatched junction bases: 11. Germline CDR1 reads SGHNT; CDR2 reads YYREEE (reference sequence). The CDR3 region is CASSPGSSGRRYEQYF. CDR3 nucleotide sequence: TGTGCCAGCAGCCCCGGGTCTAGCGGGAGACGATACGAGCAGTACTTC.

The chain uses TRBV7-9 and TRBJ1-2; no reliable D call. CDR1 and CDR2 from the germline V gene are SEHNR and FQNEAQ (reference sequence). V was shortened by 5 bases and J by 4 bases, with 11 bases between the two germline ends. The CDR3 is 13 amino acids. The CDR3 protein is CASSPRLAYGYTF. CDR3 sequence (DNA): TGTGCCAGCAGCCCACGTCTAGCCTATGGCTACACCTTC.

The chain employs TRBV27 and TRBJ1-2; 8 bases map to TRBD1. Germline V gene data show CDR1 as MNHEY and CDR2 as SMNVEV (reference sequence). J gave up 4 bases and V 4 bases, and 5 bases lay outside the gene matches. This CDR3 region has 14 residues. The CDR3: CASSYSGGVYGYTF. As DNA, the CDR3 is TGTGCCAGCAGTTATTCAGGGGGCGTCTATGGCTACACCTTC.

This sequence joins TRBV4-1 and TRBJ2-7, with D possibly TRBD2 on 5 matching bases. Deletions cut 5 bases from V and 4 bases from J, with 18 bases between. The CDR3 contains 15 residues. CDR1 is MGHRA, CDR2 YSYEKL, per germline. CDR3 sequence: CASSVRGDQIYEQYF. DNA of the CDR3: TGCGCCAGCAGCGTACGGGGAGACCAGATTTACGAGCAGTACTTC.

The chain uses TRBV5-4 and TRBJ2-7, with 11 nucleotides matching TRBD1. Germline loops: CDR1 SGHNT, CDR2 YYREEE (reference sequence). With V trimmed by 4 bases and J by 6 bases, 3 bases remained unmatched. The CDR3 is 13 residues long. This CDR3 is CASSLGQGGEQYF. In nucleotides, the CDR3 is TGTGCCAGCAGCCTGGGACAGGGGGGCGAGCAGTACTTC.

The CDR3 DNA sequence: TGTGCCAGCAGCTTAGTCCCAATACTTACGGGCGAGCAGTACTTC. Protein product: CASSLVPILTGEQYF. The gene calls are TRBV11-3 and TRBJ2-7; no firm D call. CDR3 length equals 15 residues. V was trimmed by 1 base and J by 6 bases, leaving 16 bases between them. Per the germline V gene, CDR1 is SGHNT and CDR2 is YENEEA.

The chain links TRBV13 to TRBJ1-1; perhaps TRBD1 as D (5 bases). Germline CDR1 PRHDT, CDR2 FYEKMQ (reference sequence). V was clipped by 4 bases and J by 1 base, with 10 bases between them. The CDR3 runs 14 residues. DNA of the CDR3: TGTGCCAGCAGCTCCTGGGACTCGAACACTGAAGCTTTCTTT. Translating gives CASSSWDSNTEAFF.

As for this clone: Its ends do not fully match the called genes, so a read error is possible. The chain carries TRBV7-9 and TRBJ2-7; 9 bases line up with TRBD2. Germline CDR1 SEHNR, CDR2 FQNEAQ (reference sequence). This CDR3 comprises 12 residues. For the CDR3, the DNA is TGTGCCAGCAGCCACAGGACTAGCGAGAAGTACTTC. This codes for CASSHRTSEKYF.

The rearrangement links TRBV30 to TRBJ2-2; a weak D match, TRBD1 (5 bases). Trimming cost V 2 bases and J 1 base, with 11 bases left between them. Germline V CDR1 and CDR2: GTSNPN, SVGIG (reference sequence). The CDR3 is made up of 15 amino acids. CDR3 protein: CAWSLGQMNTGELFF. In DNA, the CDR3 is TGTGCCTGGAGTTTGGGGCAAATGAACACCGGGGAGCTGTTTTTT.

The rearrangement links TRBV27 to TRBJ2-5; no clear D. V was pared by 2 bases and J by 0 bases, with 4 bases between. From germline, CDR1 is MNHEY and CDR2 SMNVEV (reference sequence). CDR3 size: 13 residues. For the CDR3, the DNA is TGTGCCAGCAGTTTAACTGACCAAGAGACCCAGTACTTC. Amino acid sequence: CASSLTDQETQYF.

The chain employs TRBV11-3 and TRBJ1-1; no firm D call. V dropped 5 bases and J dropped 3 bases, with 10 bases sitting between them. This CDR3 spans 13 amino acids. Germline CDR1 and CDR2: SGHNT and YENEEA. CDR3 region: CASSTQADTEAFF. CDR3 sequence (DNA): TGTGCCAGCAGCACACAAGCGGACACTGAAGCTTTCTTT.

This chain uses TRBV6-1 with TRBJ1-5, with D possibly matching TRBD1 (5 bases). This CDR3 comprises 12 residues. With 11 bases removed from V and 2 bases from J, the gap between germline ends came to 10 bases. The germline V gene has CDR1 MNHNS and CDR2 SASEGT. CDR3 region: CAGGTGNQPQHF. CDR3 nucleotide sequence: TGTGCCGGGGGGACGGGCAATCAGCCCCAGCATTTT.

The chain employs TRBV19 and TRBJ2-1, with 10 positions matching TRBD2. This CDR3 comprises 17 residues. The trim removed 5 bases at V and 0 bases at J, leaving 7 bases unmatched. Looked up from germline, CDR1 is LNHDA and CDR2 is SQIVND (reference sequence). CDR3 DNA sequence: TGTGCCAGTAGTGTAGCGGGAGGCCGTGGCTCCTACAATGAGCAGTTCTTC. It encodes CASSVAGGRGSYNEQFF.

This clone was recorded once. The genes are TRBV11-3 and TRBJ2-3; 8 nucleotides align to TRBD1. Germline CDR1 is SGHNT and CDR2 is YENEEA. With V trimmed by 0 bases and J by 4 bases, 3 bases remained unmatched. This CDR3 comprises 15 residues. The CDR3 nucleotides are TGTGCCAGCAGCTTAGAGGACAGGGAGGCAGATACGCAGTATTTT. Encoded protein: CASSLEDREADTQYF.

This clone came up once. The rearrangement links TRBV5-1 to TRBJ2-7; 7 bases fit TRBD1. Germline V CDR1 and CDR2: SGHRS, YFSETQ. This CDR3 comprises 14 residues. V shed 4 bases, J shed 4 bases, and the junction held 8 bases outside the gene matches. This chain's CDR3 is CASSTGAWQYEQYF. CDR3 sequence (DNA): TGCGCCAGCAGCACAGGGGCTTGGCAATACGAGCAGTACTTC.

This clone showed up just a few times. The V gene is TRBV7-9, the J gene TRBJ1-1; 11 bases agree with TRBD1. The CDR3 runs to 14 residues. The germline CDR1 and CDR2 sequences are SEHNR and FQNEAQ (reference sequence). Trimming cost V 5 bases and J 6 bases; bases outside gene matches: 5. CDR3 nucleotides: TGTGCCAGCAGCAACCGGGACAGGGGGTCTGAAGCTTTCTTT. Protein: CASSNRDRGSEAFF.

The chain carries TRBV30 and TRBJ2-3; D gene uncertain. V shed 0 bases and J shed 1 base, with 8 bases lying between them. Germline V CDR1 and CDR2: GTSNPN, SVGIG (reference sequence). This CDR3 is 14 amino acids long. CDR3 bases: TGTGCCTGGAGTGTATCCACAGGCACAGATACGCAGTATTTT. This translates into CAWSVSTGTDTQYF.

This clone has only one observation. V is TRBV5-1 and J is TRBJ1-2; D gene ambiguous. This CDR3 contains 16 residues. CDR1 SGHRS and CDR2 YFSETQ come from the germline V gene. The V and J ends lost 0 bases and 0 bases respectively, with 12 bases between them. In DNA form, the CDR3 reads TGCGCCAGCAGCTTGGCTGACATCGACACTAACTATGGCTACACCTTC. Its translation is CASSLADIDTNYGYTF.

This sequence joins TRBV10-3 and TRBJ2-5; D not resolved. Germline V gives CDR1 ENHRY, CDR2 SYGVKD. The length of the CDR3 is 13 residues. Trimming shortened V by 3 bases and J by 5 bases, and 10 bases separated the two germline ends. The CDR3 nucleotides read TGTGCCATCAGTGAAGTCCTTTGGGAGACCCAGTACTTC. It encodes CAISEVLWETQYF.

This chain joins TRBV6-5 and TRBJ2-1, with 7 bases fitting TRBD2. Germline loops: CDR1 MNHEY, CDR2 SVGAGI. V shed 6 bases and J 9 bases; nucleotides not matched to a gene: 14. This CDR3 is built from 15 residues. As DNA, the CDR3 is TGTGCCAGCAGCCCCCCCGGACTAGAGAGCGGTGAGCAGTTCTTC. It is translated as CASSPPGLESGEQFF.

The chain uses TRBV9 and TRBJ2-3, with D hard to call. This CDR3 comprises 14 residues. V lost 0 bases and J lost 2, with 7 bases in between. Germline CDR1 is SGDLS and CDR2 is YYNGEE. CDR3 DNA: TGTGCCAGCAGCGTAGATGAGCTCACAGATACGCAGTATTTT. This gives the protein CASSVDELTDTQYF.